A selection of T cell receptor beta chains follows, all from one sample in a study of blood T cell repertoires in COVID-19. This table comes from immunoSEQ multiplex PCR, and its TCRdb copy is limited to in-frame clones, with some not included. The sample contains around 190,000 clones, over 70% of which appear only once. Sequences were obtained from peripheral blood. These receptors were collected from a man aged 60-69 years with acute or convalescent COVID-19. Each CDR3 is given with its conserved first and last residue. A D gene is named only where the DNA matches it firmly. Not every row has a clone size; where given, it reads once, few, many or a size class.

- | TRBJ2-1 | - | TRBV9 | CASSVSRGYNEQFF | TGTGCCAGCAGCGTTAGTCGGGGCTACAATGAGCAGTTCTTC
- | TRBJ1-1 | - | TRBV19 | CASRGLVNTEAFF | TGTGCGAGCAGGGGTTTGGTAAACACTGAAGCTTTCTTT
- | TRBJ1-1 | - | TRBV12-3/TRBV12-4 | CASSFTVNTEAFF | TGTGCCAGCAGTTTTACAGTGAACACTGAAGCTTTCTTT
- | TRBJ1-6 | - | TRBV5-8 | CASRAGSNSPLHF | TGTGCCAGCAGAGCGGGAAGTAATTCACCCCTCCACTTT
- | TRBJ2-3 | TRBD2 | TRBV20-1 | CSASRLAGGKNTDTQYF | TGCAGTGCTAGTAGGCTAGCGGGAGGCAAAAACACAGATACGCAGTATTTT
- | TRBJ1-3 | - | TRBV3-1/TRBV3-2 | CASSQGSGGLGNTIYF | TGTGCCAGCAGCCAGGGGAGCGGGGGGCTGGGAAACACCATATATTTT
- | TRBJ2-2 | TRBD2 | TRBV9 | CASSVVGTSNTGELFF | TGTGCCAGCAGCGTAGTGGGGACTAGTAATACCGGGGAGCTGTTTTTT
- | TRBJ2-3 | - | TRBV9 | CASSVVADTQYF | TGTGCCAGCAGCGTAGTAGCAGATACGCAGTATTTT
- | TRBJ2-7 | TRBD2 | TRBV28 | CATTAGTSGLAFYF | TGTGCCACCACCGCCGGGACTAGCGGTTTAGCCTTCTACTTC
- | TRBJ1-5 | - | TRBV6-1 | CASSESPGLYNQPQHF | TGTGCCAGCAGTGAATCCCCAGGACTTTACAATCAGCCCCAGCATTTT
once | TRBJ1-5 | TRBD1 | TRBV5-1 | CASSIRGQQPQHF | TGCGCCAGCAGCATCAGGGGGCAGCAGCCCCAGCATTTT
- | TRBJ2-3 | TRBD2 | TRBV5-1 | CASSLQGSGAADTQYF | TGCGCCAGCAGCTTGCAAGGTAGCGGGGCGGCAGATACGCAGTATTTT
once | TRBJ2-7 | TRBD2 | TRBV7-2 | CASSLGLAGGPRYF | TGTGCCAGCAGCTTAGGGCTAGCGGGGGGGCCTCGGTACTTC
- | TRBJ1-4 | - | TRBV5-5 | CASSLAGHSTNEKLFF | TGTGCCAGCAGCTTGGCTGGACACTCAACTAATGAAAAACTGTTTTTT
few | TRBJ2-3 | TRBD2 | TRBV9 | CASSGQLGREAGADTQYF | TGTGCCAGCAGCGGCCAACTAGGGCGGGAGGCTGGGGCAGATACGCAGTATTTT
- | TRBJ1-3 | - | TRBV9 | CASTSSAGSGNTIYF | TGTGCCAGCACCTCCTCGGCGGGGAGTGGAAACACCATATATTTT
- | TRBJ1-1 | - | TRBV3-1/TRBV3-2 | CASSAGLHTEAFF | TGTGCCAGCAGCGCGGGCCTTCACACTGAAGCTTTCTTT
- | TRBJ2-5 | - | TRBV29-1 | CSVEVEGEGETQYF | TGCAGCGTTGAAGTTGAGGGCGAGGGAGAGACCCAGTACTTC
- | TRBJ1-3 | - | TRBV7-8 | CASSLGRLQGRKRNTIYF | TGTGCCAGCAGCTTAGGAAGACTGCAGGGGCGAAAAAGAAACACCATATATTTT
- | TRBJ2-1 | - | TRBV18 | CASSPLGSSYNEQFF | TGTGCCAGCTCACCATTGGGGAGCTCCTACAATGAGCAGTTCTTC
- | TRBJ1-3 | - | TRBV7-2 | CASSSRTVSGNTIYF | TGTGCCAGCAGCTCACGGACAGTCTCTGGAAACACCATATATTTT
- | TRBJ2-3 | TRBD2 | TRBV5-8 | CASSPWAASGGITDTQYF | TGTGCCAGCAGTCCGTGGGCCGCTAGCGGGGGTATCACAGATACGCAGTATTTT
- | TRBJ1-1 | TRBD1 | TRBV5-1 | CASSPLGQGNTEAFF | TGCGCCAGCAGCCCTCTCGGACAGGGAAACACTGAAGCTTTCTTT
- | TRBJ2-2 | TRBD2 | TRBV24-1 | CATSDSTSGGFWGTGELFF | TGTGCCACCAGTGACTCCACTAGCGGGGGGTTTTGGGGCACCGGGGAGCTGTTTTTT
- | TRBJ2-1 | - | TRBV5-1 | CASSLVGRDDNEQFF | TGCGCCAGCAGCTTGGTCGGGCGGGATGACAATGAGCAGTTCTTC